One sample yielded the 11 T cell receptor beta chains listed below, sequenced in a study of Graves' ophthalmopathy and Graves' hyperthyroidism (dated by TCRdb to the late 2010s). Sequencing relied on an Illumina HiSeq 2000. TCR beta CDR3 regions were amplified from RNA transcripts for repertoire sequencing. The first round of RT-PCR was done with HTBI primers and the Qiagen OneStep RT-PCR kit, and was followed by a second round of multiplex PCR, then size selection and purification. The public reads were reprocessed in TCRdb via fastp at Q25 and MiXCR, keeping in-frame beta chains. For every CDR3 protein sequence, its rows merge into one entry that carries the most common genes and DNA. Within this sample are 650,000 to 900,000 distinct CDR3 sequences, with 35% to 50% of them counted one time only. 44% of the sample is held by the ten biggest clonotypes. The specimen sequenced was peripheral blood. These receptors all come from an adult man with Graves' ophthalmopathy.

V usage is TRBV7-3 and J usage is TRBJ2-2, with TRBD2 matching 11 bases. V dropped 5 bases and J dropped 4; count of bases not matched to a gene: 9. The germline V gene has CDR1 SGHTA and CDR2 FQGTGA. The CDR3 is 17 residues long. The CDR3 sequence is CASSTQLAGDSTGELFF. In DNA form, the CDR3 reads TGTGCCAGCAGCACCCAACTAGCGGGAGATAGCACCGGGGAGCTGTTTTTT.

This clonotype was seen a few times. The CDR3 bases are TGCAGTGCTAGTTGGGGGGCAGTGGAGACCCAGTACTTC. Translating gives CSASWGAVETQYF. V is TRBV20-1 and J is TRBJ2-5; TRBD1 or TRBD2 may be the D gene (6 bases each). The germline V gene encodes CDR1 DFQATT and CDR2 SNEGSKA (reference sequence). The CDR3 runs to 13 residues. Trimming stripped 3 bases from V and 5 bases from J, with 13 bases between.

This clonotype was seen more than once but under ten times. At one end the junction does not follow the germline gene, possibly because of a read error. This chain uses TRBV7-9 with TRBJ2-5, with D perhaps given as TRBD1 or TRBD2 (5 bases each). Germline V gene data show CDR1 as SEHNR and CDR2 as FQNEAQ (reference sequence). This CDR3 region has 17 residues. The CDR3 nucleotides read TGCGCCAGCAGCCATGGCTCCGGGACGGGTGGGCGAGAGACCCAGTACTTC. This codes for CASSHGSGTGGRETQYF.

This clonotype was observed at least ten times. The chain is built from TRBV14 and TRBJ2-6; 10 bases agree with TRBD1. The CDR3 is 17 amino acids. The junction had 4 bases not matched to a gene; V was cut back by 5 bases and J by 0 bases. Germline CDR1 SGHDN, CDR2 FVKESK. CDR3 sequence: CASSKGQGNSGANVLTF. The CDR3, as DNA: TGTGCCAGCAGCAAGGGACAGGGGAACTCTGGGGCCAACGTCCTGACTTTC. Full variable domain (outside the CDR3, taken from reference TRBV14 and TRBJ2-6): EAGVTQFPSHSVIEKGQTVTLRCDPISGHDNLYWYRRVMGKEIKFLLHFVKESKQDESGMPNNRFLAERTGGTYSTLKVQPAELEDSGVYFCASSKGQGNSGANVLTFGAGSRLTVL.

There are many counts of this clonotype. This rearrangement joins TRBV19 to TRBJ2-5; the match to TRBD2 covers 9 bases. The germline V gene encodes CDR1 LNHDA and CDR2 SQIVND (reference sequence). The CDR3 has 12 amino acids. With V trimmed by 11 bases and J by 6 bases, 7 bases remained unmatched. In DNA, the CDR3 is TGTGCCGCCTCAGCGGGGGGCCAGACCCAGTACTTC. Translated, it gives CAASAGGQTQYF.

The chain is built from TRBV7-9 and TRBJ2-5; D assignment may be TRBD1 or TRBD2 (5 bases each). The end of the DNA aligns better with TRBJ2-4, so the J call may be wrong. Germline V gene lookup returns CDR1 SEHNR and CDR2 FQNEAQ (reference sequence). CDR3 size: 15 residues. The CDR3 spells CASSLVLGDKNIQYF. CDR3 DNA: TGTGCCAGCAGCTTAGTGTTGGGGGACAAAAACATTCAGTACTTC.

In its sample, this clonotype was seen many times. The chain employs TRBV6-1 and TRBJ1-2, with D tentatively TRBD1 (5 bases). The germline V and J ends were trimmed by 7 bases and 7 bases, with 13 bases remaining between them. Germline-derived CDR1 and CDR2 are MNHNS and SASEGT. The CDR3 extends over 12 amino acids. For the CDR3, the DNA is TGTGCCAGCATACAAAGGGGACGTGGCTACACCTTC. It specifies CASIQRGRGYTF.

In its sample, this clonotype was seen many times. This chain links TRBV29-1 with TRBJ1-5; 9 bases line up with TRBD1. Losses at the gene ends were 6 bases for V and 3 bases for J; bases not matched to a gene: 12. Germline CDR1 SQVTM, CDR2 ANQGSEA. This CDR3 is 16 amino acids long. The CDR3: CSVSSGQGTHNQPQHF. CDR3 DNA: TGCAGCGTCTCATCGGGACAGGGAACGCACAATCAGCCCCAGCATTTT.

This chain joins TRBV2 and TRBJ2-7; D not resolved. This CDR3 has 13 residues. Trimming stripped 3 bases from V and 4 bases from J, with 10 bases between. Germline V gene data show CDR1 as SNHLY and CDR2 as FYNNEI. The CDR3 DNA reads as TGTGCCAGCAGTGATGGATCCAGATACGAGCAGTACTTC. It encodes CASSDGSRYEQYF.

This clonotype came up many times. The chain joins TRBV29-1 to TRBJ1-2; TRBD1 aligns across 7 bases. Germline-derived CDR1 and CDR2 are SQVTM and ANQGSEA. V was clipped by 6 bases and J by 1 base; unmatched bases: 8. This CDR3 has 14 amino acids. The CDR3: CSVVQDRINYGYTF. CDR3 DNA: TGCAGCGTAGTTCAGGACAGGATTAACTATGGCTACACCTTC.

This clonotype was seen many times. Possible read error: a much larger clone is one base away. The chain couples TRBV7-9 to TRBJ1-2; TRBD1 agrees at 7 bases. Losses at the gene ends were 7 bases for V and 5 bases for J; bases not matched to a gene: 4. The CDR3 extends over 12 amino acids. CDR1 and CDR2 (germline): SEHNR, FQNEAQ (reference sequence). The CDR3 is CASTETGYGYTF. The CDR3 nucleotides are TGTGCCAGCACCGAGACAGGGTATGGCTACACCTTC.